This is a list of T cell receptor beta chains from one sample in a study of T cells in localized non-small cell lung cancer. Here immunoSEQ multiplex PCR was the method, and the copy in TCRdb shows in-frame clones only, minus some. The data contain tens of thousands of clones, approximately 90% of them singletons. The sample was peripheral blood, taken before any cancer treatment. These receptor sequences come from a female donor over 55 with stage I lung adenocarcinoma. CDR3s include the opening cysteine and the closing phenylalanine or tryptophan. D genes are given only for firm matches. Rows may omit the clone size; those that give it use once, few, many or a size class.

abundance	d_gene	v_gene	j_gene	CDR3nt	CDR3aa
NA	TRBD2	TRBV30	TRBJ2-7	TGTGCCTGGAGATTAGCGGGGGGGCTCTACGAGCAGTACTTC	CAWRLAGGLYEQYF
NA	TRBD1	TRBV18	TRBJ1-5	TGTGCCAGCTCACCACGAGGGACAGGGGTCAATCAGCCCCAGCATTTT	CASSPRGTGVNQPQHF
NA	TRBD2	TRBV7-2	TRBJ2-3	TGTGCCAGCAGCACCCTGACTAGCGCCACAGATACGCAGTATTTT	CASSTLTSATDTQYF
NA	TRBD1	TRBV19	TRBJ1-2	TGTGCCAGTAGTATTGAGGCAGTAAGGGGGCCGACGCGTGGCTACACCTTC	CASSIEAVRGPTRGYTF
few	NA	TRBV10-3	TRBJ1-1	TGTGCCATCACCTCGGACAGGAACACTGAAGCTTTCTTT	CAITSDRNTEAFF
NA	NA	TRBV7-9	TRBJ2-7	TGTGCCAGCAGCTCCGAGCCGAATTTGGGCTACGAGCAGTACTTC	CASSSEPNLGYEQYF
NA	NA	TRBV28	TRBJ1-5	TGTGCCAGCGGAACGGGGAATCAGCCCCAGCATTTT	CASGTGNQPQHF
NA	TRBD2	TRBV19	TRBJ2-5	TGTGCCAGTAGCCTGATGGGACGGGGGGGCTCGGAGACCCAGTACTTC	CASSLMGRGGSETQYF
NA	TRBD2	TRBV14	TRBJ2-2	TGTGCCAGCAGCTCCCTAGCGGGGGGCTACGGGGAGCTGTTTTTT	CASSSLAGGYGELFF
NA	NA	TRBV7-2	TRBJ1-6	TGTGCCAGCAGCTCGCCGGGCTCCAAAATCTATAATTCACCCCTCCACTTT	CASSSPGSKIYNSPLHF
NA	NA	TRBV19	TRBJ1-2	TGTGCCAGTCTTCCCCAGCGGGGCAACTATGGCTACACCTTC	CASLPQRGNYGYTF
NA	TRBD1	TRBV6-1	TRBJ2-1	TGTGCCAGCAGGCACCGGGACAGGGAGTTCTTC	CASRHRDREFF
NA	NA	TRBV7-2	TRBJ1-1	TGTGCCAGCAGCTTAGTAGACATAAACACTGAAGCTTTCTTT	CASSLVDINTEAFF
NA	NA	TRBV23-1	TRBJ1-1	TGCGCCAGCAGTCTAGAGGGGACGGTCACTGAAGCTTTCTTT	CASSLEGTVTEAFF
NA	TRBD1	TRBV5-5	TRBJ1-1	TGTGCCAGCAGCTGGGGACAGGGAAACACTGAAGCTTTCTTT	CASSWGQGNTEAFF
NA	NA	TRBV19	TRBJ2-3	TGTGCCAGTACTAATCGGGAAGGATCGGATACGCAGTATTTT	CASTNREGSDTQYF